The source of this T cell receptor (beta chain) is a study of response to subunit inactivated influenza vaccine. This CDR3 comprises 13 residues. CDR1 is SGHAT, CDR2 FQNNGV, per germline. V lost 5 bases to trimming and J lost 10 bases, with 15 bases between them. MiXCR, run by TCRdb on the RT-PCR reads, gives a single entry per CDR3 protein. Of about 570,000 distinct CDR3 sequences detected, about 11% appear once; the ten largest clones hold roughly 11%. The same sample was also studied in work on T cells expressing NK-cell markers. That paper adds: TCR beta cDNA was made by 5'RACE template switching with UMIs. The leading position in the CD3+CD56-NKG2C+ fraction of four donors also went to these clonotypes.

V and J are TRBV11-2 and TRBJ2-1; perhaps TRBD2 as D (5 bases). The source is a man aged 45 to 65 who received an inactivated influenza vaccine. Here the sequenced sample was PBMCs from blood, taken on the day of vaccination. Here the CDR3 DNA reads TGTGCCAGCAGCCCGCCAGCGGCCTGGGAGCAGTTCTTC. This translates into CASSPPAAWEQFF.